This T cell receptor (beta chain) was found in a study of low-dose radiotherapy and immunotherapy resistance in tumors. Study as a whole: A total of 13 Gy over 26 weeks was given to Cohort 2 as 1 Gy per fraction every two weeks.

Both TCRalpha and TCRbeta chains were reverse transcribed with V-gene-specific primers. TCR amplification ran roughly 20 PCR cycles using constant-region and V-primer adapter primers. Each CDR3 protein is one row after TCRdb ran MiXCR on the reads. Among around 79,000 distinct CDR3 sequences listed, 18% were seen once. This clonotype was recorded many times. The time point: before trial treatment. Every donor was treated with nivolumab, ipilimumab, aspirin, low-dose cyclophosphamide and also low-dose radiotherapy. The TCR was taken from a male donor with prostate cancer. Source: PBMCs, taken before treatment.

CDR3 residues: CSARDPDPGTQYF. The CDR3 coding sequence is TGCAGTGCTAGAGATCCCGACCCCGGGACCCAGTACTTC. The chain carries TRBV20-1 and TRBJ2-5; unclear D gene. Per the germline V gene, CDR1 is DFQATT and CDR2 is SNEGSKA (reference sequence). Trimming stripped 0 bases from V and 7 bases from J, with 12 bases between. This CDR3 is built from 13 residues.